Below, 20 T cell receptor beta chains from the same sample are listed, as sequenced in a study of cytomegalovirus exposure and HLA in healthy donors. Using immunoSEQ multiplex PCR, the repertoire was profiled, and TCRdb retains in-frame clones only, with some absent. The sample consists of over 250,000 clones, approximately 86% of them appearing once. The sample was PBMCs. These receptor sequences come from a woman younger than 30 in good health and CMV-seronegative.

The CDR3 sequence is CASSPGTGGAYEQYF. For the CDR3, the DNA is TGCGCCAGCAGCCCCGGGACAGGGGGTGCCTACGAGCAGTACTTC. V gene TRBV5-1 combines with J gene TRBJ2-7; TRBD1 matches at 11 bases. V dropped 4 bases and J dropped 2; count of bases not matched to a gene: 5. Germline CDR1 SGHRS, CDR2 YFSETQ. CDR3 length: 15 amino acids.

This chain links TRBV6-5 with TRBJ1-2; 7 nucleotides agree with TRBD1. The CDR3 consists of 15 residues. The germline gives CDR1 MNHEY, CDR2 SVGAGI. Trimming cost V 3 bases and J 2 bases; bases outside gene matches: 6. The CDR3 DNA reads TGTGCCAGCAGTTATAAAGGGGGCGGAAACTATGGCTACACCTTC. Protein product: CASSYKGGGNYGYTF.

The V gene is TRBV5-1, the J gene TRBJ2-7, with 7 bases that match TRBD1. Germline values: CDR1 SGHRS, CDR2 YFSETQ. The V segment lost 2 bases and the J segment 3 bases; nucleotides outside the gene matches: 8. This CDR3 has 15 residues. CDR3 DNA: TGCGCCAGCAGCTTTAACACCCGGGACAGCTACGAGCAGTACTTC. Translation gives CASSFNTRDSYEQYF.

The V and J genes are TRBV6-5 and TRBJ2-7; D possibly corresponds to TRBD1 (6 bases). Deletions cut 6 bases from V and 4 bases from J, with 13 bases between. In germline, CDR1 is MNHEY, CDR2 SVGAGI. The CDR3 totals 13 residues. The CDR3 reads CASSPRGPYEQYF. The CDR3 nucleotides are TGTGCCAGCAGCCCCAGGGGTCCATACGAGCAGTACTTC.

The CDR3 sequence: CAISESNGDTQYF. Here the CDR3 DNA reads TGTGCCATCAGTGAGTCGAACGGAGATACGCAGTATTTT. The V and J genes are TRBV10-3 and TRBJ2-3; no firm D call. This CDR3 is built from 13 residues. Germline values: CDR1 ENHRY, CDR2 SYGVKD. Trimming took off 0 bases at V and 5 bases at J, with 6 bases between the two ends.

The J gene is TRBJ1-1, the V gene TRBV5-1; 7 bases fit TRBD1. The CDR3 extends over 14 amino acids. The trim removed 4 bases at V and 5 bases at J, leaving 8 bases unmatched. Per the germline V gene, CDR1 is SGHRS and CDR2 is YFSETQ. The CDR3: CASSTWTGVTEAFF. The DNA of the CDR3 is TGCGCCAGCAGCACCTGGACAGGAGTGACTGAAGCTTTCTTT.

CDR3 nucleotides: TGTGCCAGCAGCTTAGGAGTGGGGACAGGGCGGTACCAAGAGACCCAGTACTTC. Its translation is CASSLGVGTGRYQETQYF. This chain connects TRBV13 to TRBJ2-5, with TRBD1 matching over 9 bases. Germline trimming cut 0 bases from V and 0 bases from J; bases unmatched to any gene: 8. Germline V lookup: CDR1 PRHDT, CDR2 FYEKMQ (reference sequence). This CDR3 has 18 residues. Full variable domain (rest looked up from reference TRBV13 and TRBJ2-5): AAGVIQSPRHLIKEKRETATLKCYPIPRHDTVYWYQQGPGQDPQFLISFYEKMQSDKGSIPDRFSAQQFSDYHSELNMSSLELGDSALYFCASSLGVGTGRYQETQYFGPGTRLLVL.

The chain combines TRBV30 with TRBJ2-3; TRBD2 aligns across 10 bases. This CDR3 is 17 amino acids long. Germline values: CDR1 GTSNPN, CDR2 SVGIG (reference sequence). Trimming removed 7 bases from V and 0 bases from J; junction bases left unmatched: 13. In DNA form, the CDR3 reads TGTGCCTTGTCCACGGCTGGACTAGCGGTTAGCACAGATACGCAGTATTTT. This codes for CALSTAGLAVSTDTQYF.

The rearrangement uses TRBV28 and TRBJ2-7; 8 bases line up with TRBD1. The CDR3 loop spans 16 amino acids. J lost 6 bases, V lost 3 bases, and 13 bases had no gene match. The germline CDR1 and CDR2 sequences are MDHEN and SYDVKM. The CDR3 protein is CASSFDRGIPSPEQYF. CDR3 coding DNA: TGTGCCAGCAGTTTCGACAGGGGAATCCCCTCCCCCGAGCAGTACTTC.

The chain employs TRBV30 and TRBJ2-4; 10 bases are a match to TRBD2. CDR3 length equals 18 residues. Germline CDR1 reads GTSNPN; CDR2 reads SVGIG (reference sequence). Unmatched junction bases numbered 8, after V lost 0 bases and J lost 0 bases. CDR3: CAWSVQLAGGRAKNIQYF. CDR3 in DNA: TGTGCCTGGAGTGTACAATTAGCGGGAGGACGAGCCAAAAACATTCAGTACTTC. The whole variable domain, remainder taken from reference TRBV30 and TRBJ2-4, is SQTIHQWPATLVQPVGSPLSLECTVEGTSNPNLYWYRQAAGRGLQLLFYSVGIGQISSEVPQNLSASRPQDRQFILSSKKLLLSDSGFYLCAWSVQLAGGRAKNIQYFGAGTRLSVL.

This rearrangement joins TRBV19 to TRBJ1-5; 8 positions match TRBD1. The germline V gene has CDR1 LNHDA and CDR2 SQIVND (reference sequence). The V segment lost 3 bases and the J segment 4 bases; nucleotides outside the gene matches: 2. The CDR3 has 14 amino acids. Here the CDR3 reads CASSMDRVNQPQHF. In nucleotides, the CDR3 is TGTGCCAGTAGTATGGACAGGGTAAATCAGCCCCAGCATTTT.

This chain joins TRBV27 and TRBJ1-6, with 9 bases matching TRBD1. This CDR3 spans 16 amino acids. CDR1 and CDR2 (germline): MNHEY, SMNVEV (reference sequence). With 2 bases clipped from V and 10 bases from J, the junction kept 9 bases outside the gene matches. This CDR3 reads CASSLRPGTGKSPLHF. In DNA form, the CDR3 reads TGTGCCAGCAGTTTACGCCCAGGGACAGGGAAGTCACCCCTCCACTTT.

The chain links TRBV7-6 to TRBJ2-5, with 13 bases aligning to TRBD2. CDR1 SGHVS and CDR2 FNYEAQ come from the germline V gene. V shed 4 bases and J 6 bases; nucleotides not matched to a gene: 20. This CDR3 has 20 residues. CDR3 sequence: CASSSTYPSAGLAGTKTQYF. The DNA of the CDR3 is TGTGCCAGCAGCTCCACCTACCCCTCCGCGGGACTAGCGGGAACCAAGACCCAGTACTTC. Using reference TRBV7-6 and TRBJ2-5 for the parts outside the CDR3, the full variable domain is GAGVSQSPRYKVTKRGQDVALRCDPISGHVSLYWYRQALGQGPEFLTYFNYEAQQDKSGLPNDRFSAERPEGSISTLTIQRTEQRDSAMYRCASSSTYPSAGLAGTKTQYFGPGTRLLVL.

Regarding this clone: Other nucleotide sequences in the sample specify the same CDR3. This chain connects TRBV6-5 to TRBJ1-2; 10 bases agree with TRBD1. There are 15 residues in the CDR3. V was clipped by 0 bases and J by 3 bases; unmatched bases: 1. Germline CDR1 and CDR2: MNHEY and SVGAGI. CDR3 in DNA: TGTGCCAGCAGTTACTCAGGGACAGGGGACTATGGCTACACCTTC. It translates to CASSYSGTGDYGYTF.

The rearrangement uses TRBV9 and TRBJ2-1; TRBD2 agrees at 8 bases. V gave up 0 bases and J gave up 0 bases; unmatched junction bases: 5. In germline, CDR1 is SGDLS, CDR2 YYNGEE. This CDR3 is 17 amino acids long. DNA of the CDR3: TGTGCCAGCAGCGTAGCCCTAAGCGGGAGCTCCTACAATGAGCAGTTCTTC. Translation gives CASSVALSGSSYNEQFF.

This clone was picked up a small number of times. V and J are TRBV19 and TRBJ1-5; TRBD1 is a possible D gene (6 bases). CDR1 LNHDA and CDR2 SQIVND come from the germline V gene (reference sequence). This CDR3 comprises 12 residues. Trimming pared 4 bases from V and 7 bases from J, leaving 8 bases between. CDR3 DNA sequence: TGTGCCAGTAGTAGGACAGAGCAGCCCCAGCATTTT. It yields the protein CASSRTEQPQHF.

The V call is TRBV6-4, the J call TRBJ1-1; D is unresolved. Germline V gene lookup returns CDR1 MRHNA and CDR2 SNTAGT. The V gene lost 6 bases and the J gene lost 2 bases, with 16 bases spanning the gap. The CDR3 sequence is 15 residues long. DNA for the CDR3: TGTGCCAGCAGACCGGGATTAAATTTAAACACTGAAGCTTTCTTT. Translating it yields CASRPGLNLNTEAFF.

The chain's CDR3 is CASSLGQNEETQYF. CDR3 nucleotides: TGCGCCAGCAGCTTGGGGCAGAACGAAGAGACCCAGTACTTC. This chain uses TRBV5-1 with TRBJ2-5, with no clear D. The germline V and J ends were trimmed by 0 bases and 3 bases, with 9 bases remaining between them. Per the germline V gene, CDR1 is SGHRS and CDR2 is YFSETQ. CDR3 length: 14 amino acids.

V usage is TRBV7-9 and J usage is TRBJ2-7; D remains ambiguous. Trimming shortened V by 4 bases and J by 3 bases, and 7 bases separated the two germline ends. CDR1 is SEHNR and CDR2 is FQNEAQ in the germline V gene (reference sequence). This CDR3 contains 12 residues. CDR3 protein: CASSSRHYEQYF. CDR3 nucleotides: TGTGCCAGCAGCTCCCGACACTACGAGCAGTACTTC.

This clone came up once. This rearrangement joins TRBV19 to TRBJ2-1; 12 positions agree with TRBD2. V trimming: 0 bases; J trimming: 5 bases; junction bases outside the gene matches: 5. This CDR3 contains 17 residues. Germline values: CDR1 LNHDA, CDR2 SQIVND (reference sequence). DNA for the CDR3: TGTGCCAGTAGTATAGATTCGGGACTAGCGGGTGACAATGAGCAGTTCTTC. Its translation is CASSIDSGLAGDNEQFF.